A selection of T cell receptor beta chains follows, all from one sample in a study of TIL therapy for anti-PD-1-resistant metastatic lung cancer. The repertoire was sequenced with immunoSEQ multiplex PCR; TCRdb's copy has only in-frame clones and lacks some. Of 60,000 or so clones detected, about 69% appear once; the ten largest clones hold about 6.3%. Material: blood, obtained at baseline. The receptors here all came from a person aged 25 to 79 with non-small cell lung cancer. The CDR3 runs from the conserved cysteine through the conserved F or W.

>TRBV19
CASSNPGQRANYGYTF
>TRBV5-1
CASSLGTGATEETQYF
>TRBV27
CASSLWRNTEAFF
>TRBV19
CASLAGSGANVLTF
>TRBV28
CASSLTGTNYEQYF
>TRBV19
CASSMDRGQNTEAFF
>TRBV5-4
CASSLGREGTDTQYF
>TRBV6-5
CASSYSTPGRADTQYF
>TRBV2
CASSELRGVGETQYF
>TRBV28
CASSLPTGDDLPQHF
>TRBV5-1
CASSVGLAGGNEQFF
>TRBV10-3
CAISERGLFPHSLNQPQHF
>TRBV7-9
CASSFSQGLNTGELFF
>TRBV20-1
CSAAAAGEQYF
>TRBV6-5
CASSSRADTQYF
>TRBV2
CASSPSWVLNTEAFF
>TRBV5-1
CASRAAGYGYTF
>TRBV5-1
CASSLVLQTYEQYF
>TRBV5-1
CASSLLQGGTDTQYF
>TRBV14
CASSSYRTGRNEQFF
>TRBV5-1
CASTEGAEGTEAFF
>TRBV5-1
CASSLRTSGGASTYNEQFF
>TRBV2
CASSRPGQGSYEQYF
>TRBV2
CADGTVYTDTQYF
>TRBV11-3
CASRRGGPGANVLTF
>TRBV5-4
CASSSARVERNTEAFF
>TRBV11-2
CASSPFGGSGRQETQYF
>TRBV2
CASSSDSIAGYTF
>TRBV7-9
CASSLAGATSREKLFF
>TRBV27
CASSPPGTGPTGELFF
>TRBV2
CASSRNRDGYTF
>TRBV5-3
CARSRQGAGANVLTF
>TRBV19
CASSPWDSTYEQYF
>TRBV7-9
CASQEVLNYGYTF
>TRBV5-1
CASNRGGLGDINYGYTF
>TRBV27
CASSLKTGVGGYTF
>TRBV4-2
CASKGGRTGLNSPLHF
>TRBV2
CASSRPRTESRYEQYF
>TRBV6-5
CASSSRTSGRRETQYF
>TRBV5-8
CASSYPGANVLTF